This TCR beta chain emerged from a study of blood T cell repertoires in COVID-19. TCRdb's copy holds only in-frame clones and misses some; the assay was immunoSEQ multiplex PCR. The table has 350,000 to 450,000 clones, about 88% seen once. The CDR3 loop spans 15 amino acids. Germline CDR1 SGDLS, CDR2 YYNGEE. V was shortened by 4 bases and J by 6 bases, with 17 bases between the two germline ends. The TCR originated in a human donor in a cohort sampled during active COVID-19. The chain uses TRBV9 and TRBJ2-1; D might be TRBD2 (6 bases). Sample: peripheral blood. Here the CDR3 DNA reads TGTGCCAGCAGCCCACGTGGCGGGGAGATCAATGAGCAGTTCTTC. Translated: CASSPRGGEINEQFF.